The clone carrying this TCR beta chain was observed a handful of times. What it binds is unknown. This entry is derived from a study of post-analysis software for immune sequencing data. Overall study context: Several disease courses (relapsing-remitting, secondary progressive and progressive-relapsing) of multiple sclerosis were included. Study-level results: In multiple sclerosis, normalized Chao1 diversity was significantly below that of controls. TRBV segments more frequent in patients than in controls numbered roughly five and included TRBV5-6, TRBV5-1 and TRBV20-1. Pronounced co-clustering by F measure was evident among identically batched samples.

In germline, CDR1 is SGHRS, CDR2 YFSETQ. The CDR3 totals 18 residues. Germline trimming cut 3 bases from V and 2 bases from J; bases unmatched to any gene: 7. cDNA libraries of TCR beta carried unique molecular identifiers. When roughly 1 to 10 million T cells were used, they gave roughly 490,000 cDNA molecules. TCRdb re-called the PCR reads through MiXCR, storing one row per CDR3 protein. The profile shows about 760,000 distinct CDR3 sequences, roughly 27% of them singletons. The sequence derives from a girl aged 10 to 17 with multiple sclerosis. The chain recombines TRBV5-1 with TRBJ2-3, with TRBD2 matching 15 bases. Sequencing was carried out using blood. CDR3 in amino acids: CASSSGLAGGSTTDTQYF. In nucleotides, the CDR3 is TGCGCCAGCAGCTCTGGACTAGCGGGGGGGTCCACCACAGATACGCAGTATTTT.